The sequence of this T cell receptor (beta chain) was determined in a study of shared clonotypes between healthy human individuals (dated by TCRdb to the early 2020s). In terms of the full investigation: The cohort comprised a couple of women and a few men aged 18 to 49 years. For each donor, three plates each were used for CD4 naive and CD4 memory, two plates were used for CD8 naive, and one plate was used for CD8 memory. To estimate repertoire size and how much clonotypes are shared between individuals, the study performed deep sequencing of blood TCR repertoires from a handful of healthy adults. To increase sequencing depth and limit assay-specific biases, different laboratories used diverse techniques to prepare libraries and sequence TCR repertoires. Between about 0.85 and 10 billion PBMCs per donor were obtained by leukapheresis.

The donors were healthy, HIV-negative adults who had no recently reported acute infections or vaccinations. Every donor was a Caucasian adult residing in Nashville, Tennessee, USA. Magnetic negative selection was used to enrich CD4+ T cells, after which naive cells were positively selected on CD45RA and the negative fraction became the memory subset. Blood was collected by leukapheresis, and PBMCs were isolated by Ficoll-Histopaque density gradient centrifugation and then cryopreserved in liquid nitrogen vapor phase. Analytical flow cytometry was used to check the purity and quantity of every magnetically sorted T cell population. Genomic DNA was isolated from each sorted fraction and quantified by UV absorbance on a Nanodrop 2000c. Using the deep immunoSEQ assay, multiplex PCR amplified TCR CDR3 regions from genomic DNA. For each cell subset, the extracted genomic DNA was distributed evenly across all wells of several immunoSEQ 96-well plates, and each plate served as one replicate. Each replicate PCR for sorted subsets received 200 ng genomic DNA, equal to tens of thousands of T cell genomes. The purified libraries were quantified using a Qubit 3.0 fluorometer, sized with a Bioanalyzer 2100, and then quantified again using the KAPA Library Quantification kit. A separate single-read 150-cycle Illumina NextSeq 550 flow cell was used to sequence each immunoSEQ 96-well plate. The authors processed their data as follows. Because the immunoSEQ output included only junctional sequences and no quality scores, the filtering could not be the same as the filtering used for full-length reads. Sequences were annotated with PyIR, a Python wrapper for IgBLAST v1.9, and V/J genes and CDR3 were assigned using IMGT germline references. Reads were filtered out if the reads had weak V/J assignments (E-value above 1e-6), no CDR3, stop codons, out-of-frame junctions, or ambiguous translated residues. V3J clonotypes were defined by identical inferred V gene, J gene, and CDR3 amino acid sequence. To compute the percentage overlap between repertoires, the number of shared unique clonotypes was divided by the size of the smaller repertoire. RTK rarefaction, the Chao1 estimator, and Recon v2.1 estimates of unobserved clonotypes were used to assess repertoire richness. Generation probabilities for all TCRbeta clonotypes obtained by the gDNA method from several donors were computed using OLGA. In TCRdb, the immuneACCESS table is reduced to in-frame sequences with V and J assigned. These tables do not hold every clone; where another copy was compared, an unresolved V gene accounts for under half, and the others remain unexplained. The DNA gave D and trimming, while V, J and clone size come from that table. For this sample there are 1.4 million or so clones; about 98.5% appear just once. The top ten constitute roughly 0.36% of the sample.

From cysteine to phenylalanine, the CDR3 is 13 amino acids long. The germline V gene gives CDR1 as MGHDK and CDR2 as SYGVNS. Overall study results and their limits: Pairwise subsampling led to the expectation that sequencing depth would affect the degree of clonotype sharing among donors. Naive subsets generally had larger estimated clonotype richness than memory subsets. Clonotypes shared by all four sorted-subset donors showed higher generation probabilities than non-shared clonotypes. Sampling was restricted to blood, and TCR repertoires in tissue are likely to differ from TCR repertoires in blood. Rarefaction of sorted-subset datasets indicated incomplete sequencing despite the large sequencing depth. Because the study included only a small number of donors, the genetic and exposure-history diversity represented was limited. Sharing across a handful of donors was observed for approximately 5% of naive CD4, over 3% of naive CD8, about 2.3% of memory CD4, and approximately 0.41% of memory CD8 clonotypes.

To note about this clone: Its recognized antigen is unknown. Because the CDR3's place on the DNA is in doubt, the DNA is left out and the CDR3 is given as listed by TCRdb.

This TCR was recovered from a man between 25 and 39 years old in good health. The sequenced material came from naive CD4+ T cells sorted from blood. The cell subset or site tag for this specimen amounts to: CD45RA+ positively selected. The rearranged chain carries TRBV25-1 and TRBJ2-3; whether TRBD1, the table's D call, matches the DNA was not checked. The CDR3: CASSVGRGTVEYF.